The present entry profiles one T cell receptor (beta chain) with its context. The antigen it recognizes is unknown. Base-call qualities are not available, and no considerably larger clone is one nucleotide away. These data originate in a study of shared clonotypes between healthy human individuals (dated by TCRdb to 2018 to 2021). The study in broad terms: The cohort comprised a couple of women and a few men aged 18 to 49 years. Per donor, three plates each were used for CD4 naive and CD4 memory, two for CD8 naive, and one for CD8 memory. To estimate repertoire size and how much clonotypes are shared between individuals, the study performed deep sequencing of blood TCR repertoires from five healthy adults. Different laboratories and diverse techniques were used to prepare libraries and sequence TCR repertoires, to increase sequencing depth and limit assay-specific biases. Per donor, leukapheresis produced somewhere between about 0.9 and 9 billion PBMCs.

Donors were healthy HIV-negative adults with no recently reported acute infections or vaccinations. Every donor was a Caucasian adult living in Nashville, Tennessee, USA. CD8 memory samples combined magnetically selected CD45RO+ cells with CCR7-negative CD45RA+ effector memory (TemRA) cells. Blood was obtained by leukapheresis, after which PBMCs were separated by Ficoll-Histopaque density gradient centrifugation and cryopreserved in liquid nitrogen vapor phase. Purity and quantity of every magnetically sorted T cell population were checked by analytical flow cytometry. Genomic DNA was isolated from every sorted fraction and measured by UV absorbance on a Nanodrop 2000c. What the work shows at the level of the full study, not this receptor alone: Even with the large sequencing depth, rarefaction of the sorted-subset datasets indicated that sequencing was incomplete. Naive subsets generally had larger estimated clonotype richness than memory subsets. Pairwise subsampling indicated that sequencing depth was expected to affect the degree of clonotype sharing among donors. Higher generation probabilities were observed for clonotypes shared by all four sorted-subset donors than for non-shared clonotypes. Because the study included a small number of donors, the genetic and exposure-history diversity represented was limited. Sampling was restricted to blood, and TCR repertoires in tissue are likely to differ from TCR repertoires in blood. When a handful of donors were compared, the shared fraction of clonotypes was around 5% for naive CD4, 3% to 4% for naive CD8, 2.3% for memory CD4, and 0.35% to 0.4% for memory CD8.

Using the deep immunoSEQ assay, TCR CDR3 regions were amplified from genomic DNA by multiplex PCR. For each cell subset, the extracted genomic DNA was distributed evenly across all wells of several immunoSEQ 96-well plates, and each plate served as one replicate. For sorted subsets, each replicate PCR was loaded with approximately 200 ng genomic DNA, equivalent to 25,000 to 35,000 T cell genomes. Purified libraries were quantified with a Qubit 3.0 fluorometer, sized on a Bioanalyzer 2100, and re-quantified with the KAPA Library Quantification kit. Every immunoSEQ 96-well plate was sequenced on a separate single-read 150-cycle Illumina NextSeq 550 flow cell. The authors' pipeline ran thus. Because the immunoSEQ output included only junctional sequences and no quality scores, the filtering could not be the same as the filtering used for full-length reads. To assign V/J genes and CDR3, sequences were annotated using PyIR, a Python wrapper for IgBLAST v1.9, with IMGT germline references. Reads were removed for weak V/J assignments (E-value above 1e-6), missing CDR3, stop codons, out-of-frame junctions, or ambiguous translated residues. V3J clonotypes were defined as sequences sharing the same inferred V gene, J gene, and CDR3 amino acid sequence. The percentage overlap between two repertoires was calculated by dividing the number of shared unique clonotypes by the size of the smaller repertoire. Three approaches were used to assess repertoire richness: RTK rarefaction, the Chao1 estimator, and Recon v2.1 estimates of unobserved clonotypes. Generation probabilities were computed with OLGA for all TCRbeta clonotypes obtained by the gDNA method from several donors. Drawn from immuneACCESS, this table holds only the in-frame rearrangements with V and J called that TCRdb kept. Clones are partly lost; checked studies trace under half to an unresolved V gene and leave the rest unexplained. For V, J and clone size, that table is used; D and trimming come from the DNA. This sample has some 380,000 clones in its table, and 90% to 97% of those were observed once. The top ten clones comprise 0.32% of the sample.

The receptor was isolated from a man aged 25-45 years in good health. Material: memory CD8+ T cells sorted from blood. According to the study, the label for this sample's cell subset or site signals: CD45RO+ cells pooled with CCR7-negative TemRA cells.

The CDR3: CAWSVTGAGEQYF. The nucleotide sequence is given as TGTGCCTGGAGTGTAACAGGAGCGGGCGAGCAGTACTTC. The chain is made from TRBV30 and TRBJ2-7; the D gene is perhaps TRBD2, from 6 matching bases. V sheds 0 bases and J sheds 6 bases, leaving 12 bases between their ends. CDR1 and CDR2 are read off the germline V gene (reference sequence) as GTSNPN and SVGIG. The CDR3 contains 13 residues, cysteine and phenylalanine counted. Solely the CDR3 DNA is kept, with 39 bases framed from the first base.